The rows below give T cell receptor beta chains drawn from one sample of a study of control samples from healthy donors and cancer patients. Only in-frame clones appear in the TCRdb table, and some are missing; sequencing was by immunoSEQ multiplex PCR. The sample lists about 130,000 clones; over 75% were seen once. What was sequenced was blood. The receptors derive from a man younger than 30 in good health. Both conserved end residues are part of each CDR3. The D gene is left open where the match is weak. Where a row states a size, it is once, few, many or the class of an expanded clone; other rows omit it.

D	size	V	J	CDR3	DNA
NA	NA	TRBV6-1	TRBJ1-4	CASSREGKLFF	TGTGCCAGCAGCAGGGAGGGAAAACTGTTTTTT
TRBD2	NA	TRBV27	TRBJ2-1	CASSKTGVGLAAPQFF	TGTGCCAGCAGTAAAACAGGGGTCGGACTAGCGGCCCCGCAGTTCTTC
NA	NA	TRBV30	TRBJ1-1	CAWSVIGGVSSTEAFF	TGTGCCTGGAGTGTGATCGGGGGGGTCTCCAGCACTGAAGCTTTCTTT
NA	NA	TRBV14	TRBJ1-1	CASSQEYRANTEAFF	TGTGCCAGCAGCCAAGAATACAGGGCCAACACTGAAGCTTTCTTT
NA	NA	TRBV24-1	TRBJ2-2	CATSDPKLGAGELFF	TGTGCCACCAGTGATCCCAAACTTGGTGCCGGGGAGCTGTTTTTT
TRBD2	NA	TRBV30	TRBJ2-5	CAWSVEGLAGGWETQYF	TGTGCCTGGAGTGTAGAGGGACTAGCGGGAGGGTGGGAGACCCAGTACTTC
TRBD2	NA	TRBV7-2	TRBJ2-3	CASNPGGPDTQYF	TGTGCCAGCAACCCGGGAGGGCCCGATACGCAGTATTTT
NA	NA	TRBV19	TRBJ1-1	CASSMIEGTVMNTEAFF	TGTGCCAGTAGTATGATAGAGGGGACGGTAATGAACACTGAAGCTTTCTTT
NA	NA	TRBV27	TRBJ2-7	CASSLALPHEQYF	TGTGCCAGCAGTTTAGCCCTTCCCCACGAGCAGTACTTC
TRBD2	once	TRBV29-1	TRBJ2-1	CSVGLAYNEQFF	TGCAGCGTTGGACTAGCGTACAATGAGCAGTTCTTC
NA	NA	TRBV7-9	TRBJ1-1	CASSLNELGTEAFF	TGTGCCAGCAGCTTAAACGAGTTGGGCACTGAAGCTTTCTTT
TRBD2	NA	TRBV19	TRBJ2-1	CASSSSGSESIYNEQFF	TGTGCCAGTAGTTCTAGCGGGAGCGAATCGATATACAATGAGCAGTTCTTC
TRBD1	once	TRBV28	TRBJ1-2	CASSPLGTGAAKYGYTF	TGTGCCAGCAGTCCTCTCGGGACAGGGGCCGCCAAATATGGCTACACCTTC
NA	NA	TRBV24-1	TRBJ1-1	CATRQRGVNTEAFF	TGTGCCACCAGACAGAGAGGAGTGAACACTGAAGCTTTCTTT
NA	NA	TRBV5-1	TRBJ1-4	CASSLTGNEKLFF	TGCGCCAGCAGCTTGACAGGGAATGAAAAACTGTTTTTT
NA	few	TRBV6-6	TRBJ2-7	CASSSMWGAEAEQYF	TGTGCCAGCAGCTCTATGTGGGGGGCGGAGGCCGAGCAGTACTTC
TRBD1	NA	TRBV19	TRBJ1-1	CASSINRGPSEAFF	TGTGCCAGTAGTATCAACAGGGGTCCATCTGAAGCTTTCTTT
TRBD1	NA	TRBV7-3	TRBJ2-2	CASSQDRVESGELFF	TGTGCCAGCAGCCAGGACAGGGTGGAATCCGGGGAGCTGTTTTTT
TRBD1	NA	TRBV18	TRBJ1-3	CASSTAGTGAGNTIYF	TGTGCCAGCTCAACGGCCGGGACAGGGGCCGGAAACACCATATATTTT
NA	NA	TRBV19	TRBJ2-1	CASSTPGRKINNEQFF	TGTGCCAGTAGTACCCCTGGACGAAAGATAAACAATGAGCAGTTCTTC
TRBD1	NA	TRBV19	TRBJ1-5	CASSTLALRGQDQPQHF	TGTGCCAGTAGTACCTTAGCGTTGAGGGGGCAAGATCAGCCCCAGCATTTT
TRBD2	NA	TRBV7-8	TRBJ2-3	CASSLDTSGRGRYF	TGTGCCAGCAGCTTAGATACCAGCGGGAGGGGTCGGTATTTT
NA	NA	TRBV5-5	TRBJ2-7	CASSLQGLYEQYF	TGTGCCAGCAGCTTGCAGGGACTCTACGAGCAGTACTTC
NA	NA	TRBV9	TRBJ1-1	CASSVAPLYAEAFF	TGTGCCAGCAGCGTAGCCCCACTCTACGCTGAAGCTTTCTTT
TRBD2	NA	TRBV5-6	TRBJ2-7	CASSLGTSGSTQYF	TGTGCCAGCAGCTTGGGAACTAGCGGGAGTACGCAGTACTTC
NA	NA	TRBV14	TRBJ2-1	CASSPRFGLTASRTNEQFF	TGTGCCAGCAGCCCCAGATTCGGATTGACTGCCTCCCGGACGAATGAGCAGTTCTTC
NA	NA	TRBV2	TRBJ2-1	CASSESSSPYNEQFF	TGTGCCAGCAGTGAGTCTAGTTCCCCTTACAATGAGCAGTTCTTC
NA	once	TRBV29-1	TRBJ1-2	CSVEPGGVDGYTF	TGCAGCGTTGAACCCGGGGGGGTCGACGGCTACACCTTC
NA	NA	TRBV4-2	TRBJ1-6	CASSPAGGWDSPLHF	TGTGCCAGCAGCCCCGCGGGAGGATGGGATTCACCCCTCCACTTT